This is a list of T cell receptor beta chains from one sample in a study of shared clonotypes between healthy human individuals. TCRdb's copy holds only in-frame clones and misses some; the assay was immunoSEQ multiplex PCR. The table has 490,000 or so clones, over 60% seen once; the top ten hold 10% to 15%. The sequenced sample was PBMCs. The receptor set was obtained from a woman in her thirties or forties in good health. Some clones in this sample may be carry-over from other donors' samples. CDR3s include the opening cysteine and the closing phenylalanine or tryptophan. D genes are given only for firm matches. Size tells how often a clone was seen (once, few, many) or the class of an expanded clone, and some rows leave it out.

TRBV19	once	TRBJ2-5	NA	CASSPTLGAQYF	TGTGCCAGTAGTCCGACGCTCGGGGCCCAGTACTTC
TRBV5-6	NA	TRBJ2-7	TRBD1	CASSLSGQAAF	TGTGCCAGCAGCTTATCGGGACAGGCTGCGTTC
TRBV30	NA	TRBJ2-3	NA	CAWSVLSTDTQYF	TGTGCCTGGAGTGTACTTAGTACAGACACGCAGTATTTT
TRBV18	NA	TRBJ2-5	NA	CASSPARNQETQYF	TGTGCCAGCTCACCGGCCCGAAACCAAGAGACCCAGTACTTC
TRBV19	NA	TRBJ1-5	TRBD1	CASAAGTGGNQPQHF	TGTGCCAGTGCGGCGGGGACAGGGGGCAATCAGCCCCAGCATTTT
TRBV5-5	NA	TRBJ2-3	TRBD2	CASSLGLGGSYTDTQYF	TGTGCCAGCAGCTTGGGGCTCGGCGGGAGTTACACAGATACGCAGTATTTT
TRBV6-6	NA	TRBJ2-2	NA	CASSYSIELLGELFF	TGTGCCAGCAGTTACTCGATTGAGCTCTTGGGGGAGCTGTTTTTT
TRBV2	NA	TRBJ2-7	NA	CASSVGPGDEQYF	TGTGCCAGCAGTGTTGGTCCGGGGGACGAGCAGTACTTC
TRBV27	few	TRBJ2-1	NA	CASRRQPLYSYNEQFF	TGTGCCAGCAGGAGACAGCCCCTCTACTCCTACAATGAGCAGTTCTTC
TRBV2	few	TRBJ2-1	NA	CASSVGRAELYNEQFF	TGTGCCAGCAGTGTCGGTCGGGCAGAACTATACAATGAGCAGTTCTTC
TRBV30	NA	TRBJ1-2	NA	CAWSFQGSSEGYTF	TGTGCCTGGAGTTTCCAGGGCTCCAGCGAGGGCTACACCTTC